This T cell receptor beta chain was identified in a study of cytomegalovirus exposure and HLA in healthy donors. PCR was performed using 60 Vbeta and 13 Jbeta primers. Assay used: immunoSEQ multiplex PCR; TCRdb lists only in-frame clones, some missing. The table records 100,000 to 150,000 clones, 78% of them present only once. This CDR3 has 16 amino acids. V trimming: 6 bases; J trimming: 5 bases; junction bases outside the gene matches: 10. Germline CDR1 and CDR2: SNHLY and FYNNEI. The material sequenced was PBMCs. The chain is built from TRBV2 and TRBJ1-5, with 10 bases matching TRBD1. This TCR derives from a man aged 40-49 years in good health and CMV-seronegative. In nucleotides, the CDR3 is TGTGCCAGCAGCGACCCTAGGGACAGGGGATATCAGCCCCAGCATTTT. Translating it yields CASSDPRDRGYQPQHF.